What follows are 4 T cell receptor beta chains derived from one specimen sequenced in a study of blood T cell repertoires in COVID-19. The data were produced by immunoSEQ multiplex PCR, yet TCRdb's version contains in-frame clones alone and is incomplete. Of fewer than 250,000 clones listed, roughly 80% are singletons. Sample: peripheral blood. The receptor source for this set is an elderly woman with acute or convalescent COVID-19.

The chain links TRBV11-3 to TRBJ1-3, with D perhaps matching TRBD1 (5 bases). Germline lookup yields CDR1 SGHNT and CDR2 YENEEA. The CDR3 covers 13 residues. Trimming shortened V by 3 bases and J by 2 bases, and 5 bases separated the two germline ends. The CDR3 DNA sequence: TGTGCCAGCAGCTTGACAGCTGGAAACACCATATATTTT. It translates to CASSLTAGNTIYF. Supplemented by reference TRBV11-3 and TRBJ1-3, the full variable domain reads EAGVVQSPRYKIIEKKQPVAFWCNPISGHNTLYWYLQNLGQGPELLIRYENEEAVDDSQLPKDRFSAERLKGVDSTLKIQPAELGDSAVYLCASSLTAGNTIYFGEGSWLTVV.

The CDR3 DNA is TGTGCCAGCAGCTTATACCCCCCACAGGACAGCTCCTACGAGCAGTACTTC. Translation gives CASSLYPPQDSSYEQYF. The chain uses TRBV7-6 and TRBJ2-7, with D possibly TRBD1 on 6 matching bases. Looked up from germline, CDR1 is SGHVS and CDR2 is FNYEAQ. The CDR3 consists of 17 residues. Deletions cut 2 bases from V and 0 bases from J, with 17 bases between.

The sample holds a few counts of this clone. As DNA, the CDR3 is TGCGCCAGCAGCTTGCGGGGAGTCTCCTACAATGAGCAGTTCTTC. Translation gives CASSLRGVSYNEQFF. This rearrangement joins TRBV5-1 to TRBJ2-1, with D maybe TRBD2 (5 bases). Germline V lookup: CDR1 SGHRS, CDR2 YFSETQ. There are 15 residues in the CDR3. Between the trimmed V and J ends, which lost 1 base and 0 bases, there was a span of 8 bases.

The J gene is TRBJ1-6, the V gene TRBV19, with TRBD1 as a possible D gene (6 bases). V shed 6 bases and J shed 7 bases, with 13 bases lying between them. CDR1 and CDR2 (germline): LNHDA, SQIVND (reference sequence). The CDR3 consists of 14 residues. In DNA form, the CDR3 reads TGTGCCAGTAGAACACAGGGAGCGAATTCACCCCTCCACTTT. This translates into CASRTQGANSPLHF.